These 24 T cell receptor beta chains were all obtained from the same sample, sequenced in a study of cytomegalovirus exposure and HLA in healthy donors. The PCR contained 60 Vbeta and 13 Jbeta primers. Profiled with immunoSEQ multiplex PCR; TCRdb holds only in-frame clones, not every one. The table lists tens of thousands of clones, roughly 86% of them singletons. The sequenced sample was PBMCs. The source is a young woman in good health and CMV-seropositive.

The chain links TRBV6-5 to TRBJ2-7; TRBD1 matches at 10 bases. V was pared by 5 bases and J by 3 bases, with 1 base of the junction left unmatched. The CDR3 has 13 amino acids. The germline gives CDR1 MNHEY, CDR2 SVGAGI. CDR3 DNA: TGTGCCAGCAGTCGGGACAGGGGCTACGAGCAGTACTTC. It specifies CASSRDRGYEQYF.

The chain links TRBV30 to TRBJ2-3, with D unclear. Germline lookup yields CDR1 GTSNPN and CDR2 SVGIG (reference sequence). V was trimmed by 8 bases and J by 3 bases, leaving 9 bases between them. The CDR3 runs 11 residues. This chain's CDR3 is CAGDVTDTQYF. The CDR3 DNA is TGTGCCGGAGACGTGACAGATACGCAGTATTTT.

The chain's CDR3 is CASSRDSYQPQHF. The CDR3 coding sequence is TGTGCCAGCAGCCGGGACTCCTATCAGCCCCAGCATTTT. This chain connects TRBV4-2 to TRBJ1-5, with TRBD1 as a possible D gene (5 bases). The germline V gene encodes CDR1 LGHNA and CDR2 YNFKEQ. The CDR3 has 13 amino acids. V lost 4 bases and J 5 bases, leaving 9 bases between the germline ends.

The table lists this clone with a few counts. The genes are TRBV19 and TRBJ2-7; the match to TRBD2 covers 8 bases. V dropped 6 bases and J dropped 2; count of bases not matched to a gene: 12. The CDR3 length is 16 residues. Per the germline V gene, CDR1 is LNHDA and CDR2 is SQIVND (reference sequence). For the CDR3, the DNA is TGTGCCAGTAGCGAAACTCTAGCGGGCGCTACCTACGAGCAGTACTTC. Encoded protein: CASSETLAGATYEQYF.

The CDR3 loop reads CASSASRGNHINYGYTF. CDR3 in DNA: TGTGCCAGCAGCGCCAGTAGAGGAAACCACATTAACTATGGCTACACCTTC. The J gene is TRBJ1-2, the V gene TRBV9; D remains ambiguous. The V end was cut by 3 bases, the J end by 1 base, with 19 bases between. Per germline, CDR1 SGDLS and CDR2 YYNGEE. The CDR3 covers 17 residues. The variable domain in full, with the rest retrieved from reference TRBV9 and TRBJ1-2, is DSGVTQTPKHLITATGQRVTLRCSPRSGDLSVYWYQQSLDQGLQFLIQYYNGEERAKGNILERFSAQQFPDLHSELNLSSLELGDSALYFCASSASRGNHINYGYTFGSGTRLTVV.

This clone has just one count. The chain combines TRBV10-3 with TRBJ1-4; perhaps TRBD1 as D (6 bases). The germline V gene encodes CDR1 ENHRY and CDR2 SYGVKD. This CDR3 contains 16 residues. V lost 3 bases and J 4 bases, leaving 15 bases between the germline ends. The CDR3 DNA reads TGTGCCATCAGTGACCTCGCGGGGGCGGGTAATGAAAAACTGTTTTTT. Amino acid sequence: CAISDLAGAGNEKLFF.

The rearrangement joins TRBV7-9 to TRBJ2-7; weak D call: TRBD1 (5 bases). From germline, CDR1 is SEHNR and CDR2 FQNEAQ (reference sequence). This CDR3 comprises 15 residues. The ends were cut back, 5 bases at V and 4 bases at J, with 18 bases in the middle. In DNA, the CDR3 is TGTGCCAGCAGCATGTTGAACGGACACAATTACGAGCAGTACTTC. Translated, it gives CASSMLNGHNYEQYF.

This chain's CDR3 is CASSFLAGGSHEQFF. The CDR3 coding sequence is TGTGCCAGCAGCTTTCTAGCGGGAGGGTCCCATGAGCAGTTCTTC. The V call is TRBV7-3, the J call TRBJ2-1; the match to TRBD2 covers 12 bases. After removal of 3 bases from V and 8 bases from J, the junction contained 5 bases not matched to a gene. CDR1 and CDR2 from the germline V gene are SGHTA and FQGTGA. The CDR3 is 15 residues long.

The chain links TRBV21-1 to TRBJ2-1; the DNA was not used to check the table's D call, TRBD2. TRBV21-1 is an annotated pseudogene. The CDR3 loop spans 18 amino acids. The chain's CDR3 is CASSKGVGRPNSYNEQFF. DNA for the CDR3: TGTGCCAGCAGCAAAGGGGTCGGGAGGCCGAACTCCTACAATGAGCAGTTCTTC.

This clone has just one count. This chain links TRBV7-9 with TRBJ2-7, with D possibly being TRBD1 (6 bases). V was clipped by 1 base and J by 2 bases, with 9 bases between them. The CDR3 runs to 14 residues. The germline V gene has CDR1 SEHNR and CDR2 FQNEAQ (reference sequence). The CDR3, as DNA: TGTGCCAGCAGCTTAGGACAGGTTGCCTACGAGCAGTACTTC. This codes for CASSLGQVAYEQYF.

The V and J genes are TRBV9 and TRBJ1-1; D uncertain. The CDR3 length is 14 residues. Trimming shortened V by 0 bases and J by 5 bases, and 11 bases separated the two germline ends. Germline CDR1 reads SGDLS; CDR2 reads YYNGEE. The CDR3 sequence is CASSVGSEKTEAFF. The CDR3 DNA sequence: TGTGCCAGCAGCGTAGGGTCAGAAAAGACTGAAGCTTTCTTT. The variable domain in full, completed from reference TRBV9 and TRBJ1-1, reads DSGVTQTPKHLITATGQRVTLRCSPRSGDLSVYWYQQSLDQGLQFLIQYYNGEERAKGNILERFSAQQFPDLHSELNLSSLELGDSALYFCASSVGSEKTEAFFGQGTRLTVV.

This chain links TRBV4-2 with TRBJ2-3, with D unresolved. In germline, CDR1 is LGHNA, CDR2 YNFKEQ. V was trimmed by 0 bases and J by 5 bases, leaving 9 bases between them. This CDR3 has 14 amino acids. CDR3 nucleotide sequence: TGTGCCAGCAGCCAAGAAGAAGTGAGAGATACGCAGTATTTT. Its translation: CASSQEEVRDTQYF.

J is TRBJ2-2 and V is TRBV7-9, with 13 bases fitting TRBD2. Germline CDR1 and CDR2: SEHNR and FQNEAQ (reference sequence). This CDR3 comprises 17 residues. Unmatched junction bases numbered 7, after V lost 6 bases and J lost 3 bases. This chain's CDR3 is CASRPGLAGQDTGELFF. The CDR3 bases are TGTGCCAGCAGACCGGGACTAGCGGGACAGGACACCGGGGAGCTGTTTTTT.

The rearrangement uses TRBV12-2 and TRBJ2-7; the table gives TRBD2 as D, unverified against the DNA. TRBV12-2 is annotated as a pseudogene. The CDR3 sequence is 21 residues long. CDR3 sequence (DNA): TGTGCAAGTCGCTTAGATACGTGGGCTAGCGGGAGGGTAACCCCCTCCTACGAGCAGTACTTC. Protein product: CASRLDTWASGRVTPSYEQYF.

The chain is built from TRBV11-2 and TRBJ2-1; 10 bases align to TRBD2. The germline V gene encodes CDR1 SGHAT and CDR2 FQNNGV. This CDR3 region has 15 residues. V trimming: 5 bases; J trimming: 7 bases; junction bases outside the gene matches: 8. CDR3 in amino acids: CASSTSGGAFNEQFF. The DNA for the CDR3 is TGTGCCAGCAGCACAAGCGGGGGGGCCTTTAATGAGCAGTTCTTC.

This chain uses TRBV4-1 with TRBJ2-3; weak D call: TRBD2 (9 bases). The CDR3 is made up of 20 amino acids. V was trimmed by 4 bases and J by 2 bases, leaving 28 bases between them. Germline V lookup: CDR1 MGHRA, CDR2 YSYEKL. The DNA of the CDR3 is TGCGCCAGCAGCCCGCAGGGGGCGCGGGGGGGCGATTTGCACACAGATACGCAGTATTTT. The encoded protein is CASSPQGARGGDLHTDTQYF.

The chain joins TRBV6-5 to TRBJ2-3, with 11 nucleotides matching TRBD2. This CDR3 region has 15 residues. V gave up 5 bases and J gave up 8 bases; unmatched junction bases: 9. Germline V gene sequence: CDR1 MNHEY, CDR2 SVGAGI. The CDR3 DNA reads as TGTGCCAGCAGTCCTAGCGGGGGGCGGAGGGGTACGCAGTATTTT. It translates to CASSPSGGRRGTQYF.

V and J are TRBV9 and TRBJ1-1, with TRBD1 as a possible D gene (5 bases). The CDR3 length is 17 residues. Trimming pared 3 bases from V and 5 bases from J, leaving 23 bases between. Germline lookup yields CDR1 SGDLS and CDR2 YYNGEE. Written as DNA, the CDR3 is TGTGCCAGCAGCGACCCTCTGGGAGGGGCGCTGGGAACTGAAGCTTTCTTT. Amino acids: CASSDPLGGALGTEAFF.

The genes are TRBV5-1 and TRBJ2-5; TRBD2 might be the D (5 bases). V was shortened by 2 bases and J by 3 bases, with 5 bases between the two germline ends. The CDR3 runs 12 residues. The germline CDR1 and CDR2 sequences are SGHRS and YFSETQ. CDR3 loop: CASSFGEETQYF. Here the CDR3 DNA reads TGCGCCAGCAGCTTCGGGGAAGAGACCCAGTACTTC. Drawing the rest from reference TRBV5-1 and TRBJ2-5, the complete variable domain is KAGVTQTPRYLIKTRGQQVTLSCSPISGHRSVSWYQQTPGQGLQFLFEYFSETQRNKGNFPGRFSGRQFSNSRSEMNVSTLELGDSALYLCASSFGEETQYFGPGTRLLVL.

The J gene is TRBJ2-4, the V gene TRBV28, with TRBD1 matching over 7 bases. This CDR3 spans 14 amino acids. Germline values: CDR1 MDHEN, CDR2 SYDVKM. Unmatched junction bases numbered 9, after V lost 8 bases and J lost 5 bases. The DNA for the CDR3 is TGTGCCAGCGGTGAGGACAGGAACCAAAACATTCAGTACTTC. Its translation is CASGEDRNQNIQYF.

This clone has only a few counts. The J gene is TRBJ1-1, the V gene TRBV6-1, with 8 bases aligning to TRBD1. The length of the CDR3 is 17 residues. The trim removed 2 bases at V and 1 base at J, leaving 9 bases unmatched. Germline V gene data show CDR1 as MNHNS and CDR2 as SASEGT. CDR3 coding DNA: TGTGCCAGCAGTGAAAACGCAGGGGGCGGATGGAACACTGAAGCTTTCTTT. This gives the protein CASSENAGGGWNTEAFF.

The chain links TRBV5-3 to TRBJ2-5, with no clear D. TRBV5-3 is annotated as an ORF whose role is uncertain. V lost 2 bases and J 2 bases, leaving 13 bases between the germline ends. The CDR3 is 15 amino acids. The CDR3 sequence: CARSFPPPDQETQYF. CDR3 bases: TGTGCCAGAAGCTTTCCCCCTCCAGATCAAGAGACCCAGTACTTC.

The CDR3 protein is CASSLMGAYGYTF. Here the CDR3 DNA reads TGTGCCAGCAGCCTGATGGGGGCCTATGGCTACACCTTC. The chain uses TRBV6-1 and TRBJ1-2, with TRBD1 as a possible D gene (6 bases). CDR1 and CDR2 from the germline V gene are MNHNS and SASEGT. The CDR3 spans 13 residues. Trimming took off 6 bases at V and 4 bases at J, with 12 bases between the two ends.

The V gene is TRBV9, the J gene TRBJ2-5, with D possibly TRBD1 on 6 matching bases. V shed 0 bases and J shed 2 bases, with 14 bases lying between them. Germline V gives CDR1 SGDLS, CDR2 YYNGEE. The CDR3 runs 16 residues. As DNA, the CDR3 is TGTGCCAGCAGCGTAGGAGGGTCAGGGGTTCAAGAGACCCAGTACTTC. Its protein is CASSVGGSGVQETQYF.